Presented here are 9 T cell receptor beta chains from one specimen sequenced in a study of blood T cell repertoires in COVID-19. Produced via immunoSEQ multiplex PCR; TCRdb's table is partial and in-frame only. The sample contains 230,000 or so clones, roughly 81% of which appear only once. Sequenced material: peripheral blood. Receptors originate from a woman aged 80 or over with COVID-19, enrolled during active disease.

This clone was observed a handful of times. This chain joins TRBV7-8 and TRBJ1-4; 8 bases fit TRBD1. The CDR3 totals 14 residues. In germline, CDR1 is SGHVS, CDR2 FQNEAQ. V shed 5 bases, J shed 7 bases, and the junction held 6 bases outside the gene matches. In DNA, the CDR3 is TGTGCCAGCAGCCGAGACAGGGGCGGTGAAAAACTGTTTTTT. Encoded protein: CASSRDRGGEKLFF.

The rearrangement joins TRBV7-3 to TRBJ2-5, with a weak D call TRBD2 (5 bases). There are 14 residues in the CDR3. V gave up 5 bases and J gave up 5 bases, with 15 bases separating them. CDR1 and CDR2 (germline): SGHTA, FQGTGA. CDR3 amino acids: CASSPGGRGETQYF. DNA of the CDR3: TGTGCCAGCAGCCCAGGAGGTAGAGGGGAGACCCAGTACTTC. The full variable domain, with the rest looked up from reference TRBV7-3 and TRBJ2-5, is GAGVSQTPSNKVTEKGKYVELRCDPISGHTALYWYRQSLGQGPEFLIYFQGTGAADDSGLPNDRFFAVRPEGSVSTLKIQRTERGDSAVYLCASSPGGRGETQYFGPGTRLLVL.

This clone was counted a few times. The rearrangement links TRBV24-1 to TRBJ2-5, with TRBD1 matching over 9 bases. Germline V gives CDR1 KGHDR, CDR2 SFDVKD. V lost 3 bases, J lost 2 bases, and 3 bases stayed unmatched. This CDR3 is 15 amino acids long. CDR3 sequence: CATSDGGTGQETQYF. For the CDR3, the DNA is TGTGCCACCAGTGATGGTGGGACAGGGCAAGAGACCCAGTACTTC.

The J gene is TRBJ2-7, the V gene TRBV28; 7 bases match TRBD2. V shed 6 bases and J 3 bases; nucleotides not matched to a gene: 8. Germline V gene sequence: CDR1 MDHEN, CDR2 SYDVKM. The CDR3 has 14 amino acids. CDR3 nucleotide sequence: TGTGCCAGCAGCCCGGAGGGCGGGAGCTACGAGCAGTACTTC. Translating it yields CASSPEGGSYEQYF.

This clone showed up just a few times. The chain has TRBV28 and TRBJ2-4, with D possibly being TRBD2 (6 bases). The germline V gene has CDR1 MDHEN and CDR2 SYDVKM. With 3 bases removed from V and 8 bases from J, the gap between germline ends came to 17 bases. This CDR3 region has 15 residues. CDR3 bases: TGTGCCAGCAGTTTGGGTTCGGGAGATGTATACATTCAGTACTTC. Encoded protein: CASSLGSGDVYIQYF.

V usage is TRBV5-6 and J usage is TRBJ2-5; tentative D call: TRBD2 (7 bases). CDR3 size: 15 residues. V shed 4 bases and J shed 4 bases, with 17 bases lying between them. Germline CDR1 SGHDT, CDR2 YYEEEE. The CDR3 DNA reads TGTGCCAGCAGCCCCCAGGGGCGGGGGAGAGAGACCCAGTACTTC. Translation: CASSPQGRGRETQYF.

This chain links TRBV7-9 with TRBJ1-2; unclear D gene. The germline V and J ends were trimmed by 3 bases and 7 bases, with 12 bases remaining between them. Per germline, CDR1 SEHNR and CDR2 FQNEAQ (reference sequence). This CDR3 has 13 residues. The CDR3 sequence: CASSLYERGGYTF. The CDR3 DNA follows: TGTGCCAGCAGCTTGTATGAACGGGGTGGCTACACCTTC. The full variable domain, with the rest looked up from reference TRBV7-9 and TRBJ1-2, is DTGVSQNPRHKITKRGQNVTFRCDPISEHNRLYWYRQTLGQGPEFLTYFQNEAQLEKSRLLSDRFSAERPKGSFSTLEIQRTEQGDSAMYLCASSLYERGGYTFGSGTRLTVV.

The chain recombines TRBV18 with TRBJ1-1; 7 nucleotides line up with TRBD1. The germline CDR1 and CDR2 sequences are KGHSH and LQKENI. This CDR3 spans 15 amino acids. V trimming: 3 bases; J trimming: 1 base; junction bases outside the gene matches: 5. Here the CDR3 reads CASSPPGGENTEAFF. DNA for the CDR3: TGTGCCAGCTCACCCCCAGGGGGAGAGAACACTGAAGCTTTCTTT.

This clone appeared once. V is TRBV6-6 and J is TRBJ2-7; 9 nucleotides match TRBD2. Trimming removed 5 bases from V and 4 bases from J; junction bases left unmatched: 6. The CDR3 length is 14 residues. Germline values: CDR1 MNHNY, CDR2 SVGAGI (reference sequence). The CDR3 nucleotides are TGTGCCAGCAGTAATAGCGGGAGTAAATACGAGCAGTACTTC. It is translated as CASSNSGSKYEQYF.